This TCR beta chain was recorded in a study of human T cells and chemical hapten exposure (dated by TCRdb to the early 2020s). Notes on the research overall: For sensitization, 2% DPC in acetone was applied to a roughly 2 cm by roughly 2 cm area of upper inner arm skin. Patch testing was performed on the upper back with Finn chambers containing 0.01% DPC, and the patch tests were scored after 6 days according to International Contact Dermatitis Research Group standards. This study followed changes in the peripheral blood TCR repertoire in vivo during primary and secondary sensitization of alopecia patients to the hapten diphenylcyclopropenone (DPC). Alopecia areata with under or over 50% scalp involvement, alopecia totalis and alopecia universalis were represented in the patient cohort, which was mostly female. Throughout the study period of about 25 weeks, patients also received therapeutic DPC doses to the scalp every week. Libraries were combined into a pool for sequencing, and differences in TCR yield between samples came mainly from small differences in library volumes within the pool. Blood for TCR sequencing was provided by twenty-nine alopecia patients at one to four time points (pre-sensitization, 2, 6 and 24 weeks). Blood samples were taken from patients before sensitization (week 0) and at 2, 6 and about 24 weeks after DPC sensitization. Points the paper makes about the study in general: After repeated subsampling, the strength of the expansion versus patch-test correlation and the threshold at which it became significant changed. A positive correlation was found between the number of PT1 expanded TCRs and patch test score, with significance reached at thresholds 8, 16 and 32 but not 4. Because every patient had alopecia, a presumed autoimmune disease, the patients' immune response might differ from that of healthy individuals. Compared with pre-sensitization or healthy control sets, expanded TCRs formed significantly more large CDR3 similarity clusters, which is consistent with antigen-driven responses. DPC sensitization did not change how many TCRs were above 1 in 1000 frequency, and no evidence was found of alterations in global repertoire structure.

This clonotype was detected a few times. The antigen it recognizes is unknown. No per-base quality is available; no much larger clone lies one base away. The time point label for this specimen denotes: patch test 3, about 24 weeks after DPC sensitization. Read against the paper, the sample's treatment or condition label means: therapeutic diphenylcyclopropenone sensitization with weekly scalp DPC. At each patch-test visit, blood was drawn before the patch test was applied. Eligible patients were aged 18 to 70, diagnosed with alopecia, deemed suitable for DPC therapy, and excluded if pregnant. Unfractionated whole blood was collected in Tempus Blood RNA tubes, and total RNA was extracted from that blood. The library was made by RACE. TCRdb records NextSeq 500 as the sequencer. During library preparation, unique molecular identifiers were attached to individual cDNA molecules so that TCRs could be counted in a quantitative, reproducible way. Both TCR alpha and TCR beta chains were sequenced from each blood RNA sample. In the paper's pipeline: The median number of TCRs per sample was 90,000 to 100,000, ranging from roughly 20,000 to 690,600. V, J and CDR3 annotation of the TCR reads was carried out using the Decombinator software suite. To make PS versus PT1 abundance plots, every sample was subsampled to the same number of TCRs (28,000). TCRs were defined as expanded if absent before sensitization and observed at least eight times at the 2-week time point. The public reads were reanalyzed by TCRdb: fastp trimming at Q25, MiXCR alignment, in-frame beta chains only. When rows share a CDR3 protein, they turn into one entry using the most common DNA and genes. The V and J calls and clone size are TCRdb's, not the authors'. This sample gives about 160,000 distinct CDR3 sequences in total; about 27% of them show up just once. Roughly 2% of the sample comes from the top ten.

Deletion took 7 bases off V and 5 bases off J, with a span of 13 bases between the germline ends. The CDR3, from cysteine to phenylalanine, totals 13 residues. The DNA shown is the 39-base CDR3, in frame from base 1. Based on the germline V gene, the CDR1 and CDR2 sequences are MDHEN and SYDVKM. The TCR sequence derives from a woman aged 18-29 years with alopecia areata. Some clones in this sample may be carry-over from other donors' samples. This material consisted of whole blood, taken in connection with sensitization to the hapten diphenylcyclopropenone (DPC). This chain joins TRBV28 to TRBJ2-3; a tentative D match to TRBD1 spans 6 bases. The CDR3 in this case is CASTPWGQDTQYF. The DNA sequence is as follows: TGTGCCAGCACCCCATGGGGGCAAGATACGCAGTATTTT.